The rows below give T cell receptor beta chains drawn from one sample of a study of blood T cell repertoires in COVID-19. Using immunoSEQ multiplex PCR, the repertoire was profiled, and TCRdb retains in-frame clones only, with some absent. The data show about 33,000 clones, with nearly 80% seen just once and about a third held by the top ten. The source material was peripheral blood. The source of these receptors is an elderly man with acute or convalescent COVID-19. Each CDR3 is given with its conserved first and last residue. D genes are given only for firm matches. Clone sizes are given selectively: once, few, many, or a class where the clone is expanded.

j_gene | v_gene | abundance | d_gene | CDR3nt | CDR3aa
TRBJ1-1 | TRBV25-1 | few | - | TGTGCCAGCATTGGGCCTACAGGGAAAACTGAAGCTTTCTTT | CASIGPTGKTEAFF
TRBJ1-6 | TRBV21-1 | - | - | TGTGCCAGCAGCAGGCCGGAGAGGGTAGCTTCACCCCTCCACTTT | CASSRPERVASPLHF
TRBJ1-2 | TRBV4-3 | - | - | TGCGCCAGCAGCCATGGAGATGGGGGGGATCGAGGCTACACCTTC | CASSHGDGGDRGYTF
TRBJ1-2 | TRBV11-3 | - | - | TGTGCCAGCAGCTTACGACACCAAACTTCAGGAGGCTATGGCTACACCTTC | CASSLRHQTSGGYGYTF
TRBJ2-7 | TRBV7-2 | few | - | TGTGCCAGCAGCTTCGGGACTTTTTCAGTCTACGAGCAGTACTTC | CASSFGTFSVYEQYF
TRBJ2-7 | TRBV9 | - | - | TGTGCCAGCAGCCGAGGGGCGGGGTCCTACGAGCAGTACTTC | CASSRGAGSYEQYF
TRBJ2-5 | TRBV5-1 | - | - | TGCGCCAGCAGCTTAGGGACATCACAAGAGACCCAGTACTTC | CASSLGTSQETQYF
TRBJ1-2 | TRBV5-1 | - | - | TGCGCCAGCAGCCTCTCTAGCCTTGGCTACACCTTC | CASSLSSLGYTF
TRBJ1-4 | TRBV10-1 | - | - | TGCGCCAGCAGTTTCCTTGGAGGGGATGAAAAACTGTTTTTT | CASSFLGGDEKLFF
TRBJ1-5 | TRBV24-1 | - | TRBD1 | TGTGCCACCAGTGACAGGGGGGATCAGCCCCAGCATTTT | CATSDRGDQPQHF
TRBJ1-5 | TRBV6-6 | - | - | TGTGCCAGCAGTCCTCGGAACGCGGGGGATCAGCCCCAGCATTTT | CASSPRNAGDQPQHF
TRBJ1-2 | TRBV4-2 | - | - | TGTGCCAGCAGCCAAGATCTAGCCAGGTCGATCTATGGCTACACCTTC | CASSQDLARSIYGYTF
TRBJ2-3 | TRBV7-9 | - | TRBD2 | TGTGCCAGCAGCTTTACAAGAATACTAGCGGGGGGCACAGATACGCAGTATTTT | CASSFTRILAGGTDTQYF
TRBJ1-6 | TRBV9 | - | - | TGTGCCAGCAGGTCCCCGGGGAGCTCACCCCTCCACTTT | CASRSPGSSPLHF
TRBJ2-2 | TRBV5-6 | - | TRBD1 | TGTGCCAGCAGATCGACAGGGGCGAACACCGGGGAGCTGTTTTTT | CASRSTGANTGELFF
TRBJ1-2 | TRBV27 | few | TRBD1 | TGTGCCAGCAGTTTAAACAGGGACAGGGGGCTAAACTATGGCTACACCTTC | CASSLNRDRGLNYGYTF
TRBJ1-1 | TRBV7-2 | - | - | TGTGCCAGCAGCTTAAGGAACTACAACACTGAAGCTTTCTTT | CASSLRNYNTEAFF
TRBJ1-5 | TRBV27 | - | TRBD1 | TGTGCCAGCAGTCAAGACAGGGATCAGCCCCAGCATTTT | CASSQDRDQPQHF
TRBJ1-1 | TRBV5-8 | - | TRBD1 | TGTGCCAGCAGCTACAGGGGTCGTCTGACTGAAGCTTTCTTT | CASSYRGRLTEAFF
TRBJ2-2 | TRBV19 | - | - | TGTGCCAGTAGTATAACGGGATGGATGAACACCGGGGAGCTGTTTTTT | CASSITGWMNTGELFF
TRBJ1-2 | TRBV2 | few | - | TGTGCCAGCAGTGTAGGGGCTGGCTACACCTTC | CASSVGAGYTF
TRBJ2-5 | TRBV18 | - | - | TGTGCCAGCTCACCACCTGGGTCCGGGGGGACCCAGTACTTC | CASSPPGSGGTQYF
TRBJ1-1 | TRBV11-3 | - | - | TGTGCCAGCAGCCGTGGGCGCCAGGGAACTGAAGCTTTCTTT | CASSRGRQGTEAFF
TRBJ2-2 | TRBV11-3 | - | TRBD2 | TGTGCCAGCAGCTTAGGGCGGGGGACCTCCCAAAACACCGGGGAGCTGTTTTTT | CASSLGRGTSQNTGELFF
TRBJ2-4 | TRBV5-4 | few | - | TGTGCCAGCAGCTTGGGGGGAGGGGGCAAAAACATTCAGTACTTC | CASSLGGGGKNIQYF
TRBJ1-5 | TRBV27 | - | - | TGTGCCAGCAGTCCCGGTTACAGCACTAATCAGCCCCAGCATTTT | CASSPGYSTNQPQHF
TRBJ1-1 | TRBV9 | - | - | TGTGCCAGCAGCCCGGTGTCGGACACTGAAGCTTTCTTT | CASSPVSDTEAFF
TRBJ1-6 | TRBV4-1 | few | TRBD1 | TGCGCCAGCAGCTACACCGGGACAGGGAGGTCACCCCTCCACTTT | CASSYTGTGRSPLHF
TRBJ2-3 | TRBV6-5 | - | - | TGTGCCAGCACCACGCGGGGAGGTGGCGCAGATACGCAGTATTTT | CASTTRGGGADTQYF
TRBJ2-7 | TRBV21-1 | - | - | TGTGCCAGCAGCACCCCCGAGCGGGACAAAGACTCCTACGAGCAGTACTTC | CASSTPERDKDSYEQYF
TRBJ2-5 | TRBV19 | - | TRBD2 | TGTGCCAGTAGTATTGTCCCGGGGGGGGCAGAGACCCAGTACTTC | CASSIVPGGAETQYF
TRBJ1-1 | TRBV7-8 | few | TRBD1 | TGTGCCAGCAGCTTAAAACGGACAGGGATGAACACTGAAGCTTTCTTT | CASSLKRTGMNTEAFF
TRBJ2-7 | TRBV5-1 | - | TRBD1 | TGCGCCAGCAGCTTTGGGACAGGGGACTACGAGCAGTACTTC | CASSFGTGDYEQYF
TRBJ2-3 | TRBV7-8 | - | TRBD2 | TGTGCCAGCAGCTTTCGGACTAGCGGGGGATCAGATACGCAGTATTTT | CASSFRTSGGSDTQYF
TRBJ2-5 | TRBV27 | - | TRBD1 | TGTGCCAGCACCGAGAGGGGACAGGGGCTGCAAGAGACCCAGTACTTC | CASTERGQGLQETQYF
TRBJ2-2 | TRBV11-3 | - | - | TGTGCCAGCAGCTCCGGCGGCACCGGGGAGCTGTTTTTT | CASSSGGTGELFF
TRBJ1-2 | TRBV2 | - | - | TGTGCCAGCAGAGTTACAGGGTTTTATGGCTACACCTTC | CASRVTGFYGYTF
TRBJ2-3 | TRBV5-1 | few | - | TGCGCCAGCAGCGGCCCGCAGGGTATAGAAGATACGCAGTATTTT | CASSGPQGIEDTQYF
TRBJ1-1 | TRBV5-6 | few | - | TGTGCCAGCAGCTTTGGGGTTCTGGGGGGCACTGAAGCTTTCTTT | CASSFGVLGGTEAFF
TRBJ2-2 | TRBV19 | few | TRBD2 | TGTGCCACCGAGCGGGGGGACACCGGGGAGCTGTTTTTT | CATERGDTGELFF
TRBJ1-1 | TRBV5-1 | - | - | TGCGCCAGCAGCTTGTCAGGGAATGCTGAAGCTTTCTTT | CASSLSGNAEAFF
TRBJ1-5 | TRBV5-1 | - | - | TGCGCCAGCAGCTTGGACTCAGGGGTGCAGCCCCAGCATTTT | CASSLDSGVQPQHF
TRBJ1-4 | TRBV7-3 | few | - | TGTGCCAGCAGCTTAACCTCTAGGAGGGAAACTAATGAAAAACTGTTTTTT | CASSLTSRRETNEKLFF